This T cell receptor (beta chain) is drawn from a study of sequential checkpoint blockade in melanoma (dated by TCRdb to about 2019). Turning to the overall study: Using 1:1 randomization, the trial assigned patients either to first-line nivolumab followed by ipilimumab (arm A) or to ipilimumab followed by nivolumab (arm B). Maintenance nivolumab was given following each of the two trial sequences.

Findings and caveats that apply to the study as a whole: Validation of the response-prediction model combining TCR metrics and mutation burden is needed in larger, independent patient cohorts.

The treatment or condition label of this sample denotes: randomized to nivolumab then ipilimumab (arm A) or the reverse (arm B). None of the trial patients had been given prior DNA-damaging chemotherapy. On a FACS Aria II flow cytometer, live CD3+CD8+ cells that were negative for CD19 and CD56 were sorted from thawed PBMCs. The samples were obtained from melanoma patients enrolled in CheckMate 064, an open-label, randomized phase II trial testing sequential checkpoint blockade. Peripheral blood mononuclear cells were collected by leukapheresis, purified with Ficoll-Paque, and frozen in human serum with roughly 10% DMSO. Immediately after sorting, the purity of sorted blood CD3+CD8+ cells was verified to be >98%, after which DNA was extracted. TCRbeta CDR3 regions were immunosequenced from genomic DNA with the immunoSEQ Assay. Before high-throughput sequencing, the genomic DNA was amplified using bias-controlled multiplex PCR. As for the original processing: To quantify the absolute abundance of each unique TCRbeta CDR3 region, the sequences were collapsed and filtered. Clonality was defined as 1 minus Pielou's evenness and was calculated using productive rearrangements only. A previously published method was used to identify clones with significantly greater frequencies in on-treatment samples than in baseline samples. TCRdb mirrors the immuneACCESS table, restricted to in-frame sequences. Some clones are absent from its copies; in checked studies, under half trace to an unresolved V gene, and the reason for the others is unknown. V, J and clone size are those of that table, while D and trimming were read from the DNA. Counted in this sample were more than 9,000 clones; around 73% of them appeared once. The top ten hold more than 30% of the sample.

The germline V gene provides CDR1 LGHNA and CDR2 YSLEER. V is pared back by 1 base and J by 3 bases, with 13 bases lying between the germline termini. From its cysteine to its phenylalanine, the CDR3 spans 15 amino acids. The kept DNA is CDR3 alone, 45 bases in frame from the first base. A note on this clone: Its antigen is currently not known. The input lacks base qualities; no much larger clone sits a single base away.

The material was CD8+ T cells sorted from blood (inferred from file names), obtained from a patient given nivolumab and ipilimumab in sequence. This receptor was obtained from a human donor with melanoma. The chain uses TRBV4-3 and TRBJ2-7; TRBD2 might be the D gene, on 6 matching bases. In nucleotides, the sequence is TGCGCCAGCAGCCAAGTCCGGGACTCACTCTACGAGCAGTACTTC. It encodes CASSQVRDSLYEQYF.